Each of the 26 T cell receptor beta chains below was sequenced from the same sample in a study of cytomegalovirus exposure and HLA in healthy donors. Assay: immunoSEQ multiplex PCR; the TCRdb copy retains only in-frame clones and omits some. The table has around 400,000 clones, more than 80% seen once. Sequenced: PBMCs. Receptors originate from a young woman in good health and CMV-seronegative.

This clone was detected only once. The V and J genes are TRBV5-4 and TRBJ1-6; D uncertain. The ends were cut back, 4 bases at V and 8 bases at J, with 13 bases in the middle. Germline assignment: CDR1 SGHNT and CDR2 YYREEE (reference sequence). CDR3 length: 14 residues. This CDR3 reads CASSPDVGDSPLHF. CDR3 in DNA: TGTGCCAGCAGCCCCGATGTCGGGGATTCACCCCTCCACTTT.

CDR3 residues: CASSLYPNEKLFF. The CDR3 DNA reads as TGTGCCAGCAGCTTGTATCCTAATGAAAAACTGTTTTTT. The chain is built from TRBV11-3 and TRBJ1-4, with D hard to call. This CDR3 has 13 residues. Germline V gives CDR1 SGHNT, CDR2 YENEEA. V dropped 3 bases and J dropped 3 bases, with 5 bases sitting between them.

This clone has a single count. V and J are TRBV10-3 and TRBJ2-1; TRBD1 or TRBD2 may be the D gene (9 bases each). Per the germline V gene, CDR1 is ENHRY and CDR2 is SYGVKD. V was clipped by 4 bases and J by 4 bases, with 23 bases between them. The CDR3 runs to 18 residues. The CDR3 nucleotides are TGTGCCATCAGTGGGGACAGGGCCCTAGCGGGGACTTACAATGAGCAGTTCTTC. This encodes CAISGDRALAGTYNEQFF.

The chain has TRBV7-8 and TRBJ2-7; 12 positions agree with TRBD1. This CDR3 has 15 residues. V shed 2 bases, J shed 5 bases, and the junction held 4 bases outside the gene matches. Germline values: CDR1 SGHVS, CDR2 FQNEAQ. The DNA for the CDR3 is TGTGCCAGCAGCTTAAGGGGACAGGGGGCCCACGAGCAGTACTTC. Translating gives CASSLRGQGAHEQYF.

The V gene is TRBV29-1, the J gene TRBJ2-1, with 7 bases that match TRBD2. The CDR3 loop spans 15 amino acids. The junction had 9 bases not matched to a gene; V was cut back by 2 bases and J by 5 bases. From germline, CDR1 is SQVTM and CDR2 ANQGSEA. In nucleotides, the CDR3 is TGCAGCGTTGAAACGGTCGCGGCGGGGGACAATGAGCAGTTCTTC. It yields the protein CSVETVAAGDNEQFF.

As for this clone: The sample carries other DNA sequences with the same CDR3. The CDR3 region has the DNA TGTGCCTGGAGTGACAGTAGCAATCAGCCCCAGCATTTT. It encodes CAWSDSSNQPQHF. The chain couples TRBV30 to TRBJ1-5; D gene uncertain. The V end was cut by 1 base, the J end by 0 bases, with 4 bases between. There are 13 residues in the CDR3. Per the germline V gene, CDR1 is GTSNPN and CDR2 is SVGIG (reference sequence).

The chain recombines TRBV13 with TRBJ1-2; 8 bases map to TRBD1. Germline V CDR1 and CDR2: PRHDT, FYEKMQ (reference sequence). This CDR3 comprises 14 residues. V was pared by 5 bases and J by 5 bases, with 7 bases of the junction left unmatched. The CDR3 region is CASSPGQGRYGYTF. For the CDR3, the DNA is TGTGCCAGCAGCCCAGGACAGGGACGATATGGCTACACCTTC.

CDR3 amino acids: CASSGGQGGSYEQYF. Written as DNA, the CDR3 is TGTGCCAGCAGCGGCGGACAGGGGGGATCCTACGAGCAGTACTTC. V and J are TRBV9 and TRBJ2-7; 10 bases match TRBD1. Trimming at V came to 3 bases and at J to 1 base, leaving 4 bases not matched to a gene. CDR3 length: 15 amino acids. Germline V gene lookup returns CDR1 SGDLS and CDR2 YYNGEE.

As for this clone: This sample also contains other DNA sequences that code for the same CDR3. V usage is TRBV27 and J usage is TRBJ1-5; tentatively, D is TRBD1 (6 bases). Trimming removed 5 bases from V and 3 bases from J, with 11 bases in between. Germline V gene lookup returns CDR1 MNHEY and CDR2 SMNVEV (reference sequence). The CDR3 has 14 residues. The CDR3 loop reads CASSLGQSNQPQHF. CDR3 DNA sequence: TGTGCCAGCAGTCTCGGACAGTCCAATCAGCCCCAGCATTTT.

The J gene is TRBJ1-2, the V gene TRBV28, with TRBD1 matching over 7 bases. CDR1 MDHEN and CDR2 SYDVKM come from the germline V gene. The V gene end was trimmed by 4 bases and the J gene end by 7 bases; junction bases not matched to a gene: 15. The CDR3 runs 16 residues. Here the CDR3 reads CASSWDRRGTVAGYTF. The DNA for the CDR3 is TGTGCCAGCAGTTGGGACAGACGGGGGACAGTGGCTGGCTACACCTTC.

CDR3 region: CASSRSWTGGDEQYF. The CDR3 region has the DNA TGTGCCAGCAGTCGTTCGTGGACAGGGGGCGACGAGCAGTACTTC. The chain uses TRBV4-2 and TRBJ2-7; 11 nucleotides line up with TRBD1. This CDR3 spans 15 amino acids. Germline V gene lookup returns CDR1 LGHNA and CDR2 YNFKEQ. J was trimmed by 5 bases and V by 6 bases; bases with no gene match: 9.

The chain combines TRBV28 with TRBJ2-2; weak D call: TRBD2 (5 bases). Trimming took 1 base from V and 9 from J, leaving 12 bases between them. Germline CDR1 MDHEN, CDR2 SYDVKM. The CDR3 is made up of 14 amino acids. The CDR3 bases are TGTGCCAGCAGTTTATCCCCTAGCCAACGGGAGCTGTTTTTT. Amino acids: CASSLSPSQRELFF.

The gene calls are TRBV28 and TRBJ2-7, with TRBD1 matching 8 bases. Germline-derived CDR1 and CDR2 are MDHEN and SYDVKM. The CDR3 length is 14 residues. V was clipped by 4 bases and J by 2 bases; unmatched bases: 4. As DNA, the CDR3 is TGTGCCAGCAGTTCAGGGGGCGACCCCTACGAGCAGTACTTC. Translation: CASSSGGDPYEQYF. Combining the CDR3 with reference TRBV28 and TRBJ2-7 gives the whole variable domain DVKVTQSSRYLVKRTGEKVFLECVQDMDHENMFWYRQDPGLGLRLIYFSYDVKMKEKGDIPEGYSVSREKKERFSLILESASTNQTSMYLCASSSGGDPYEQYFGPGTRLTVT.

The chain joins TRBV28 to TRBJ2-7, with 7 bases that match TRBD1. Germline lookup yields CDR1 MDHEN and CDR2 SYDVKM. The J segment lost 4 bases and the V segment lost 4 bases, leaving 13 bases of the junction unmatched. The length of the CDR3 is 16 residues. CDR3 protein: CASSSRRDSQRYEQYF. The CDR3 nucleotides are TGTGCCAGCAGTTCAAGACGGGACAGTCAAAGGTACGAGCAGTACTTC.

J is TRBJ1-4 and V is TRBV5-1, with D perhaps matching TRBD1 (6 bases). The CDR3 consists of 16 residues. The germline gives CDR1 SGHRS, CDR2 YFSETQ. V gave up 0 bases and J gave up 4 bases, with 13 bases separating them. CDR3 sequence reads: CASSLEPRGVNEKLFF. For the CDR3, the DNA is TGCGCCAGCAGCTTGGAACCCAGGGGCGTTAATGAAAAACTGTTTTTT.

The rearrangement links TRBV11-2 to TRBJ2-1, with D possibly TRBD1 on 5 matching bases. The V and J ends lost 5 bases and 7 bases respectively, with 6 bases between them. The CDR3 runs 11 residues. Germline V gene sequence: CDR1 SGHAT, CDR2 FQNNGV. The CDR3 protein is CASSPGNEQFF. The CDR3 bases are TGTGCCAGCAGCCCAGGGAATGAGCAGTTCTTC.

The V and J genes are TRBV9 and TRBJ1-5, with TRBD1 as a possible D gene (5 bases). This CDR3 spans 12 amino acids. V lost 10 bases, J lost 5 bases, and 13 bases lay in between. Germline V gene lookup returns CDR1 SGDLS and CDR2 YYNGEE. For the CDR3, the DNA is TGTGCCTCCGGAGGAGGGGATCAGCCCCAGCATTTT. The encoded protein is CASGGGDQPQHF.

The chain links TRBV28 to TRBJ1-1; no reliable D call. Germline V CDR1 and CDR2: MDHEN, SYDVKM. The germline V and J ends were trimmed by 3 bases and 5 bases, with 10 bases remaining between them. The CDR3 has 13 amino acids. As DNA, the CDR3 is TGTGCCAGCAGTTTTACAGACGGAACTGAAGCTTTCTTT. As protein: CASSFTDGTEAFF.

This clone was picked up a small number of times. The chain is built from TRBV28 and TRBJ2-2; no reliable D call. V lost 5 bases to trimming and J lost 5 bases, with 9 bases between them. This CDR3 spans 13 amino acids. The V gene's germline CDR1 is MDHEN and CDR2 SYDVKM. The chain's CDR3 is CASSIEETGELFF. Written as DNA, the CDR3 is TGTGCCAGCAGTATAGAAGAGACCGGGGAGCTGTTTTTT.

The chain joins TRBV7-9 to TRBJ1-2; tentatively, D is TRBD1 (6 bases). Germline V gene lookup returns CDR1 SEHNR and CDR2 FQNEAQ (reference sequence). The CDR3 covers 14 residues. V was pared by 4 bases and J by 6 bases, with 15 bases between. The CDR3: CASSSPKGQHGYTF. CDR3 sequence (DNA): TGTGCCAGCAGCTCCCCAAAAGGACAGCATGGCTACACCTTC.

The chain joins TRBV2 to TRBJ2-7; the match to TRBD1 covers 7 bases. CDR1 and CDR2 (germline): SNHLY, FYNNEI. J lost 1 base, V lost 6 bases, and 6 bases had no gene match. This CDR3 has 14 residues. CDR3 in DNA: TGTGCCAGCAGGCCCGGGACAGCGTCCTACGAGCAGTACTTC. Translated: CASRPGTASYEQYF.

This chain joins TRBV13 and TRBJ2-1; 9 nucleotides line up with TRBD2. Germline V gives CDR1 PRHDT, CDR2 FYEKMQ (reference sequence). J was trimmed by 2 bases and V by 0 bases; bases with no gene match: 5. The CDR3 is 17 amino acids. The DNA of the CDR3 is TGTGCCAGCAGCTTAGGCCTGGGCGGGAGGGCCTACAATGAGCAGTTCTTC. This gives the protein CASSLGLGGRAYNEQFF.

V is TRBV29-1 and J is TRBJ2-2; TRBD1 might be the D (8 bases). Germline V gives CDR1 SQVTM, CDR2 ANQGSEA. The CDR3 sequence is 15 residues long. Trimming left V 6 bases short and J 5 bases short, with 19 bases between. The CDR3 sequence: CSVSNGQGGTGELFF. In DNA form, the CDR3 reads TGCAGCGTGTCCAATGGACAGGGAGGGACCGGGGAGCTGTTTTTT.

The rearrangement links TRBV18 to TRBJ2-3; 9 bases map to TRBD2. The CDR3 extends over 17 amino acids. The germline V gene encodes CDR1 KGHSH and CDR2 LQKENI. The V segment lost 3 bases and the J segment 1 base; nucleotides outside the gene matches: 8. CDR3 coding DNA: TGTGCCAGCTCACCTCAGGCGGGAGGGCCGCGCACAGATACGCAGTATTTT. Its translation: CASSPQAGGPRTDTQYF.

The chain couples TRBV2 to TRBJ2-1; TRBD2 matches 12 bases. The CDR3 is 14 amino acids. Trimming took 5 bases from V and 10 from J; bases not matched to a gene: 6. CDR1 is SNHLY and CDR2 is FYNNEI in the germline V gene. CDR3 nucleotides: TGTGCCAGCAGTTTTTCTAGCGGGAGGGGAGAGCAGTTCTTC. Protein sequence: CASSFSSGRGEQFF.

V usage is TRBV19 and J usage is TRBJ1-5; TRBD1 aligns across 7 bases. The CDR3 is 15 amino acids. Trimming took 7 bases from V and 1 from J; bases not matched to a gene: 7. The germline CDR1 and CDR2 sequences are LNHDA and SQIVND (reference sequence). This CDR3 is CASTRDSFSNQPQHF. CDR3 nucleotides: TGTGCCAGTACCCGGGACAGTTTCAGCAATCAGCCCCAGCATTTT.